This T cell receptor beta chain came from a study of blood T cell repertoires in COVID-19. About the study: Nucleic acid was either cDNA or gDNA, and it came from T cells, B-cell-depleted T cells, or PBMCs.

Enrolled through a virtual design, the participants were between roughly 18 and 100 years of age and came from approximately 25 US areas. Assignment of participants to cohorts was predicated upon participant-reported clinical history. Among Cohort 3 donors, those recovered had two negative PCRs, clearance, or symptom resolution. Trimming stripped 3 bases from V and 0 bases from J, with 6 bases between. There are 14 residues in the CDR3. Germline V gives CDR1 SNHLY, CDR2 FYNNEI. The table came from immunoSEQ multiplex PCR; TCRdb's copy has only in-frame clones and leaves some out. In the table there are around 190,000 clones, roughly four fifths of which are singletons.

This TCR was recovered from a man between 40 and 49 years old who had recovered from COVID-19. This chain uses TRBV2 with TRBJ2-1, with D uncertain. Input material: PBMCs or T cells enriched from blood (not recorded which). CDR3 DNA: TGTGCCAGCAGTGATGGCTCCTCCTACAATGAGCAGTTCTTC. Translated: CASSDGSSYNEQFF.